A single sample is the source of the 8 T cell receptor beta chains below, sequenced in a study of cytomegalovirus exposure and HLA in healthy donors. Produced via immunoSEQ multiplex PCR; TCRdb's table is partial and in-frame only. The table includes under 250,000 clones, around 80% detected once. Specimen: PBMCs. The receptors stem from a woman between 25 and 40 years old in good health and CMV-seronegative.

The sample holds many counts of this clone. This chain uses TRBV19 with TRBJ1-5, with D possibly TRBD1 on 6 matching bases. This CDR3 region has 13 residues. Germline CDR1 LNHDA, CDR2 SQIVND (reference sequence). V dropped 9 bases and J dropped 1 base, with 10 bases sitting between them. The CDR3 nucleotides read TGTGCCAGCTACCAGGGGAGCAATCAGCCCCAGCATTTT. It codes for CASYQGSNQPQHF.

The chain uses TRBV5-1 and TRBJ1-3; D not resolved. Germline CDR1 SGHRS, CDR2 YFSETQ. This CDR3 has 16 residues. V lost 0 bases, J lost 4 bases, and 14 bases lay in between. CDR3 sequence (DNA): TGCGCCAGCAGCTTGGTCGTCGGCGCGGAAGGAAACACCATATATTTT. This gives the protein CASSLVVGAEGNTIYF.

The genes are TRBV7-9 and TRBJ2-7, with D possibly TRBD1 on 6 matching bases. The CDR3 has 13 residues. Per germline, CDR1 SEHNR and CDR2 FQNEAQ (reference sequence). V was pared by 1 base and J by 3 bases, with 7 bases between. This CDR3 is CASSLGQDYEQYF. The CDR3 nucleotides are TGTGCCAGCAGCTTAGGACAGGACTACGAGCAGTACTTC.

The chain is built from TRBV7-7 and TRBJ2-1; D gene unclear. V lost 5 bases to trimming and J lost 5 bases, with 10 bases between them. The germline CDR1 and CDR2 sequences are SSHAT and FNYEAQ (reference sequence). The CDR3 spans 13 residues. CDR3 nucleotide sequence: TGTGCCAGCAGCCCGGATCGGGACAATGAGCAGTTCTTC. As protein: CASSPDRDNEQFF.

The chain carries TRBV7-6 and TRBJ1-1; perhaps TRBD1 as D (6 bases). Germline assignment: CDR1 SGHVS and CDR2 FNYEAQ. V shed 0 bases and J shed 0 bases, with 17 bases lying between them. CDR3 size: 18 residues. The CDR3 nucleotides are TGTGCCAGCAGCTTAGCCCCAAGACAGGAACTTATGAACACTGAAGCTTTCTTT. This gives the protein CASSLAPRQELMNTEAFF. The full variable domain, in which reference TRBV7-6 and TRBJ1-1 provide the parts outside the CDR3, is GAGVSQSPRYKVTKRGQDVALRCDPISGHVSLYWYRQALGQGPEFLTYFNYEAQQDKSGLPNDRFSAERPEGSISTLTIQRTEQRDSAMYRCASSLAPRQELMNTEAFFGQGTRLTVV.

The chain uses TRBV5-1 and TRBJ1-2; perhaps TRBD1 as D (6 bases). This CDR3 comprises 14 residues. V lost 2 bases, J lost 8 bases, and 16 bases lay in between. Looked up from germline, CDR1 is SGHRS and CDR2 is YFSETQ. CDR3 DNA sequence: TGCGCCAGCAGCTTTGAGGGACACAGTGTCGGCTACACCTTC. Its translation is CASSFEGHSVGYTF.

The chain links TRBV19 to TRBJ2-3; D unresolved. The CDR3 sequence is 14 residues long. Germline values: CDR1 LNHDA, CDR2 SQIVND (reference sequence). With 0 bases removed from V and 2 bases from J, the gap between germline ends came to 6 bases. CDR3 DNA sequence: TGTGCCAGTAGTATAGATCTCCCCACAGATACGCAGTATTTT. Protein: CASSIDLPTDTQYF.

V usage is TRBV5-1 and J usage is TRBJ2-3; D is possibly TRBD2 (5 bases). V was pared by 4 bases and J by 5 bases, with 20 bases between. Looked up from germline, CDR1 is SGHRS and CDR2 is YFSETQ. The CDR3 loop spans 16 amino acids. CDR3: CASSAPRGVGIDTQYF. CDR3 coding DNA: TGCGCCAGCAGCGCCCCCCGGGGAGTAGGGATAGATACGCAGTATTTT.